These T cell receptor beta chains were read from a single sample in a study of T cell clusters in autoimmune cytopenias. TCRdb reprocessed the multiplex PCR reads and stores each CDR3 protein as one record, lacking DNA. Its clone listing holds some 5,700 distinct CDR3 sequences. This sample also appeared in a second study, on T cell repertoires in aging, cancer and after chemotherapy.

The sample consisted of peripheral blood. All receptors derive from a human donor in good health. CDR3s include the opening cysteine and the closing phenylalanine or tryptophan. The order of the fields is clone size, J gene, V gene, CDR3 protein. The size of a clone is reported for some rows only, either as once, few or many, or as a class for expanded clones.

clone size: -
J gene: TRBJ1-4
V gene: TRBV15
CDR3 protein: CATSRDRPGIREKLFF

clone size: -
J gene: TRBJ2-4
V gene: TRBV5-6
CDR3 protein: CASSLQGVQYF

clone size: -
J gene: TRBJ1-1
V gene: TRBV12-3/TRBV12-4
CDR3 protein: CASRDSTGLGTEAFF

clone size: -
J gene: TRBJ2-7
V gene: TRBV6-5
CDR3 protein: CASSYGDPGEQYF

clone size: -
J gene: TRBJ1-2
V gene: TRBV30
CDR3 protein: CAWTRQADGYTF

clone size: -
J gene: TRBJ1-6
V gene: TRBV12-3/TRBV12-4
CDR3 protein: CASSLGQGNPNSPLHF

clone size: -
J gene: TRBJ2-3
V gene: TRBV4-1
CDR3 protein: CASSPTRGGAADTQYF

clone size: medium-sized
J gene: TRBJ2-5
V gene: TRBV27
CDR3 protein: CASSLLGGLETQYF

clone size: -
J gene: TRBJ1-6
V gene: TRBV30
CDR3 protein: CAWSVIRTQSSYNSPLHF

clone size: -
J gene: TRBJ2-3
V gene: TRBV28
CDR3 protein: CASSPSGLAADTQYF

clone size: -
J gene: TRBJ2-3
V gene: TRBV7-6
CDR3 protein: CASSAQPADTQYF

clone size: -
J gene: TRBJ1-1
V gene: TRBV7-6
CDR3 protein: CASSAGMNTEAFF

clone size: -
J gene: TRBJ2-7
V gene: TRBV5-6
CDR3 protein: CASSHREGIIYEQYF

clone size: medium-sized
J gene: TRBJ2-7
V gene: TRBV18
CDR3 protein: CASSPAQGVAYEQYF

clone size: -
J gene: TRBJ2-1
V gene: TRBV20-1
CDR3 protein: CSASDSYNEQFF

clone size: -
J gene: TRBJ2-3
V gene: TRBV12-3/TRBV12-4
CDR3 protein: CASSRASGDTVQYF

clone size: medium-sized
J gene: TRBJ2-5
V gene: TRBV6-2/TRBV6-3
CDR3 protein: CASSSHAGGGQETQYF

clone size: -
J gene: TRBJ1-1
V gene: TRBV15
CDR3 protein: CATRSGAGGFMNTEAFF

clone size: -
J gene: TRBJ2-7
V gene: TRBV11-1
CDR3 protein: CASSLRGLAVYEQYF

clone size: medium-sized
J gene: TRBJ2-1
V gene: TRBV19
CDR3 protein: CASSQRSGYNEQFF

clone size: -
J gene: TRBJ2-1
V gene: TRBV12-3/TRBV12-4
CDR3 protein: CASTQGGGGDQFF

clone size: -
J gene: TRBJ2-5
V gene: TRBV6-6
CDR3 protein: CASSYFPDQETQYF

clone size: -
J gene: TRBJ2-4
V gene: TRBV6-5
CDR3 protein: CASSSVGGLAKNIQYF

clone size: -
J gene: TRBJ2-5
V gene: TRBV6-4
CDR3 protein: CASSGTSGQETQYF

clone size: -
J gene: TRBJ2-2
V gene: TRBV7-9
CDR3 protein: CASSLGIAGAEYTGELFF

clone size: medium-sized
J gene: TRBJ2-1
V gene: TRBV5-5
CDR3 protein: CASSRTGGRGTYNEQFF

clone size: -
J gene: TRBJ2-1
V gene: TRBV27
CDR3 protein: CASSLSILAGYNEQFF

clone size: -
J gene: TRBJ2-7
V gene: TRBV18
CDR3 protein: CASSPRTDHEQYF

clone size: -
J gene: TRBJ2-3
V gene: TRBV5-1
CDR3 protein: CASSLGQGHSTDTQYF

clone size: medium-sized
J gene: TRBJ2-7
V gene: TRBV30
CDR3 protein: CAWTRVSSYEQYF

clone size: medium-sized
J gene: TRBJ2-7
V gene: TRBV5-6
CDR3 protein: CASSLEFSYEQYF

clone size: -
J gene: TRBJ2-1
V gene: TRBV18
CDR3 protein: CASSPGGAGGGNEQFF

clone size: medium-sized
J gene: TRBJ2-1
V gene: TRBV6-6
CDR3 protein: CASSTQGAYNEQFF

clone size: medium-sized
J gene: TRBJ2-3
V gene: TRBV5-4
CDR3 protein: CASSLRSGAPDTQYF

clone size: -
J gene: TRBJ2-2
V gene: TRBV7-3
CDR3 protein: CASSLYLSGELFF

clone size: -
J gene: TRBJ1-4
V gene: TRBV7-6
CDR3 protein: CASSLEALPRKLFF

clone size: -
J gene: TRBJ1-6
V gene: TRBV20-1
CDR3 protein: CSARDGETGNSPLHF

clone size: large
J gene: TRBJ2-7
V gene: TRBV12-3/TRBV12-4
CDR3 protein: CASSPRVAGGPYEQYF

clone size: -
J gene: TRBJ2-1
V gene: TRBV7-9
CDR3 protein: CASSWTSGAGEQFF

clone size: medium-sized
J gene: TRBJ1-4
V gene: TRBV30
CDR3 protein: CAWSRTGGEEKLFF

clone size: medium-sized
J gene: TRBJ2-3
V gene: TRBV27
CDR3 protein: CASSSILAGKDTQYF

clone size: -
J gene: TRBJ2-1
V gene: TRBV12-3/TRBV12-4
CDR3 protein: CASSLGDRVSDEQFF

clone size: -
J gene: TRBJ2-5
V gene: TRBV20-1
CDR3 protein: CSARASGKQETQYF

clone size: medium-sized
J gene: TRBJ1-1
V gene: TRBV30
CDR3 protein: CAWSRLGDTEAFF

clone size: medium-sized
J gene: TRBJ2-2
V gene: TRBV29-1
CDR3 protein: CSVGSGRTSTGELFF

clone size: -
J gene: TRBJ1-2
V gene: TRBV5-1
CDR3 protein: CASSFPGQGDYGYTF

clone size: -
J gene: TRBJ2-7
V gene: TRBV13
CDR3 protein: CASSFWTSYEQYF

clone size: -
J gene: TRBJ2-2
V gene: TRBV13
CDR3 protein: CASTLLGGRGETGELFF

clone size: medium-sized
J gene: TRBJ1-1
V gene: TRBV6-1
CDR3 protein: CASSEARMNTEAFF

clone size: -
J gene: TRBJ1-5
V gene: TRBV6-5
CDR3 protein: CASSPTENQPQHF

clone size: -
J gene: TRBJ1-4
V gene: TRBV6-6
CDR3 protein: CASLSRSGFSEKLFF

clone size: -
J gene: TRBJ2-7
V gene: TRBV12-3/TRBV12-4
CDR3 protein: CASSRGQQLDEQYF

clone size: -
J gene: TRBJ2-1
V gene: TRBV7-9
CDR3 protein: CASSPRLAGEQFF